This paragraph reports one TCR beta chain. Its specificity is not known. This record comes from a study of T cell responses to AZD1222 COVID-19 vaccine. In germline, CDR1 is SGHTA, CDR2 FQGNSA. CDR3 size: 15 residues. V shed 2 bases and J 3 bases; nucleotides not matched to a gene: 5. Using immunoSEQ multiplex PCR, the repertoire was profiled, and TCRdb retains in-frame clones only, with some absent. This table holds about 120,000 clones, about 93% found once. Overall study results and limits: Spike-wide vaccine-associated CD4 TCRs dominated at 160-218 and 743-854. Two doses of AZD1222 preceded a rise in Spike-specific TCR breadth and depth.

The chain joins TRBV7-2 to TRBJ2-7, with 9 bases that match TRBD2. The sequence came from an adult who received the AZD1222 COVID-19 vaccine. Sequenced material: peripheral blood, taken 28 days after the second AZD1222 dose. The CDR3 is CASSLRGGGSYEQYF. DNA for the CDR3: TGTGCCAGCAGCTTACGCGGGGGGGGAAGCTACGAGCAGTACTTC.